Below, 16 T cell receptor beta chains from the same sample are listed, as sequenced in a study of blood T cell repertoires in COVID-19. Assay: immunoSEQ multiplex PCR; the TCRdb copy retains only in-frame clones and omits some. The data contain around 320,000 clones, roughly 86% of them seen just once; the ten biggest clones take up less than 3.5%. Sequencing was performed on PBMCs or T cells enriched from blood (not recorded which). All receptors come from a woman aged 45 to 65 who had been exposed to COVID-19.

This clone was seen a handful of times. V is TRBV6-1 and J is TRBJ2-7; 9 positions agree with TRBD1. CDR3 length equals 15 residues. CDR1 is MNHNS, CDR2 SASEGT, per germline. The ends lost 0 bases at V and 4 bases at J; junction bases unmatched: 4. CDR3 nucleotide sequence: TGTGCCAGCAGTGAAGCGGGACAGGGTTATTACGAGCAGTACTTC. Its translation is CASSEAGQGYYEQYF.

This clone was seen just once. The chain carries TRBV2 and TRBJ1-2; D is perhaps TRBD1 (5 bases). The germline V and J ends were trimmed by 4 bases and 8 bases, with 11 bases remaining between them. Germline assignment: CDR1 SNHLY and CDR2 FYNNEI. The CDR3 consists of 12 residues. The CDR3 bases are TGTGCCAGCAGTGTGCCGGACAAGGGCTACACCTTC. Encoded protein: CASSVPDKGYTF.

This clone turned up a few times. CDR3 amino acids: CASRPTVMNTEAFF. In DNA form, the CDR3 reads TGTGCCAGCAGACCTACAGTCATGAACACTGAAGCTTTCTTT. The chain carries TRBV4-2 and TRBJ1-1; unclear D gene. The germline gives CDR1 LGHNA, CDR2 YNFKEQ. Trimming took off 6 bases at V and 0 bases at J, with 11 bases between the two ends. The CDR3 spans 14 residues.

The gene calls are TRBV2 and TRBJ1-6; 8 nucleotides match TRBD1. Unmatched junction bases numbered 3, after V lost 1 base and J lost 7 bases. Per germline, CDR1 SNHLY and CDR2 FYNNEI. The CDR3 spans 15 residues. CDR3 amino acids: CASSEEQGGNSPLHF. DNA for the CDR3: TGTGCCAGCAGTGAAGAACAGGGGGGAAATTCACCCCTCCACTTT.

The CDR3 loop is CASSRDRGDQDEQYF. The CDR3 DNA is TGTGCCAGCTCACGGGACAGGGGAGATCAGGACGAGCAGTACTTC. V is TRBV18 and J is TRBJ2-7; TRBD1 matches at 10 bases. With V trimmed by 4 bases and J by 5 bases, 8 bases remained unmatched. Germline lookup yields CDR1 KGHSH and CDR2 LQKENI. The CDR3 totals 15 residues.

The J gene is TRBJ2-7, the V gene TRBV15; 11 bases are shared with TRBD2. Trimming removed 4 bases from V and 4 bases from J; junction bases left unmatched: 6. CDR3 length: 15 residues. CDR1 is LNHNV, CDR2 YYDKDF, per germline (reference sequence). Here the CDR3 DNA reads TGTGCCACCAGCAACCTAGCGGGGGGCTTTTACGAGCAGTACTTC. It translates to CATSNLAGGFYEQYF.

The chain employs TRBV9 and TRBJ2-6; 10 positions agree with TRBD2. The germline V gene encodes CDR1 SGDLS and CDR2 YYNGEE. Losses at the gene ends were 0 bases for V and 0 bases for J; bases not matched to a gene: 3. The CDR3 sequence is 18 residues long. The CDR3 DNA sequence: TGTGCCAGCAGCGTAGTGGCTAGCGGGGGCTCTGGGGCCAACGTCCTGACTTTC. It translates to CASSVVASGGSGANVLTF.

V is TRBV3-1 (or the pseudogene TRBV3-2) and J is TRBJ2-5, with 11 bases identical to TRBD2. The J segment lost 5 bases and the V segment lost 4 bases, leaving 6 bases of the junction unmatched. Germline-derived CDR1 and CDR2 are LGHDT and YNNKEL (reference sequence). The CDR3 length is 15 residues. The CDR3 region has the DNA TGTGCCAGCAGCCCTAGCGGGGGGCGGGGTGAGACCCAGTACTTC. The encoded protein is CASSPSGGRGETQYF.

The CDR3 nucleotides are TGTGCCAGCAGCTTCGAAGCACACAGGAACACTGAAGCTTTCTTT. Amino acid sequence: CASSFEAHRNTEAFF. The chain carries TRBV7-9 and TRBJ1-1, with unresolved D. Trimming took off 3 bases at V and 1 base at J, with 12 bases between the two ends. The V gene's germline CDR1 is SEHNR and CDR2 FQNEAQ (reference sequence). The CDR3 contains 15 residues.

This chain connects TRBV30 to TRBJ2-7, with 12 bases matching TRBD1. After removal of 3 bases from V and 5 bases from J, the junction contained 5 bases not matched to a gene. The CDR3 totals 14 residues. In germline, CDR1 is GTSNPN, CDR2 SVGIG (reference sequence). CDR3 sequence reads: CAWRPGTGGHEQYF. The CDR3 nucleotides are TGTGCCTGGAGACCCGGGACAGGGGGCCACGAGCAGTACTTC.

The V call is TRBV28, the J call TRBJ1-6, with no clear D. The CDR3 runs 13 residues. Trimming took off 6 bases at V and 8 bases at J, with 11 bases between the two ends. Germline V lookup: CDR1 MDHEN, CDR2 SYDVKM. Here the CDR3 DNA reads TGTGCCAGCAGCGTAACCCTATATTCACCCCTCCACTTT. This codes for CASSVTLYSPLHF.

The chain carries TRBV12-3 or TRBV12-4 and TRBJ1-1, with 7 bases aligning to TRBD1. V dropped 6 bases and J dropped 5; count of bases not matched to a gene: 3. This CDR3 is built from 12 residues. CDR3 sequence (DNA): TGTGCCAGCAGCTTCAGGGGGACTGAAGCTTTCTTT. It translates to CASSFRGTEAFF.

The chain recombines TRBV6-1 with TRBJ2-3, with D tentatively TRBD1 (6 bases). Trimming left V 2 bases short and J 4 bases short, with 22 bases between. The CDR3 runs to 18 residues. Germline CDR1 MNHNS, CDR2 SASEGT. CDR3 sequence: CASSEFRLGQVLADTQYF. CDR3 sequence (DNA): TGTGCCAGCAGTGAATTTCGTCTGGGACAAGTACTAGCAGATACGCAGTATTTT.

The V gene is TRBV2, the J gene TRBJ2-7; D not resolved. Deletions cut 6 bases from V and 5 bases from J, with 11 bases between. The germline CDR1 and CDR2 sequences are SNHLY and FYNNEI. This CDR3 contains 12 residues. Written as DNA, the CDR3 is TGTGCCAGCAGGTTCAGGTGGAACGAGCAGTACTTC. Translated, it gives CASRFRWNEQYF.

This chain uses TRBV28 with TRBJ1-5; D is uncertain. V was cut by 5 bases and J by 7 bases, with 12 bases left in between. The CDR3 runs to 13 residues. The V gene's germline CDR1 is MDHEN and CDR2 SYDVKM. The CDR3, as DNA: TGTGCCAGCAGTCGCCACGTGGGCCAGCCCCAGCATTTT. This translates into CASSRHVGQPQHF.

The chain employs TRBV7-2 and TRBJ2-3; TRBD2 matches at 7 bases. Germline loops: CDR1 SGHTA, CDR2 FQGNSA. The CDR3 is 15 residues long. J was trimmed by 11 bases and V by 0 bases; bases with no gene match: 11. The CDR3 loop reads CASSLATASGVRQYF. The CDR3 DNA reads as TGTGCCAGCAGCTTAGCGACGGCTAGCGGAGTACGGCAGTATTTT.